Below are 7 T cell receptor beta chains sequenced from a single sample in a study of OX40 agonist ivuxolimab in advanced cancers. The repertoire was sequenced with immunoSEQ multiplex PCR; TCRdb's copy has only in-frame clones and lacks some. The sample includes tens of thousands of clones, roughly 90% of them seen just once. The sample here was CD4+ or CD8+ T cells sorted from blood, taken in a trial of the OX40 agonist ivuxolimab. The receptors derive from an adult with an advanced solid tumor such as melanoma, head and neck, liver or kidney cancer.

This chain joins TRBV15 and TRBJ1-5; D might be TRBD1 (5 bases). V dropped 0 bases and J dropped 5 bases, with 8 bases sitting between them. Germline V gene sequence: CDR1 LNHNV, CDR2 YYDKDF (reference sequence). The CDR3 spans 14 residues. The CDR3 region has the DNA TGTGCCACCAGCAGAGACAGGGTCTATCAGCCCCAGCATTTT. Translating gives CATSRDRVYQPQHF.

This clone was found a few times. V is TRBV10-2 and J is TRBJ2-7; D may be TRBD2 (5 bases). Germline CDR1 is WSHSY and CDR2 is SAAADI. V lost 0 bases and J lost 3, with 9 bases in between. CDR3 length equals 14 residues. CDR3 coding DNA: TGCGCCAGCAGTGAGTCGGGAGTAGTCTACGAGCAGTACTTC. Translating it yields CASSESGVVYEQYF.

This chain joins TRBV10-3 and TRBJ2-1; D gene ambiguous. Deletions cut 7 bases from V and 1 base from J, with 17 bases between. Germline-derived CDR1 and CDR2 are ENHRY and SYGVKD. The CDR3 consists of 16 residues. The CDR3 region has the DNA TGTGCCATCATGGATTTATCGGGTAGTTCCTACAATGAGCAGTTCTTC. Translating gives CAIMDLSGSSYNEQFF.

CDR3 residues: CASSPTRIHEQYF. In nucleotides, the CDR3 is TGTGCCAGCAGTCCAACTAGAATTCACGAGCAGTACTTC. The rearrangement links TRBV27 to TRBJ2-7, with D possibly TRBD2 on 5 matching bases. The V gene's germline CDR1 is MNHEY and CDR2 SMNVEV (reference sequence). V was trimmed by 5 bases and J by 5 bases, leaving 13 bases between them. The CDR3 covers 13 residues.

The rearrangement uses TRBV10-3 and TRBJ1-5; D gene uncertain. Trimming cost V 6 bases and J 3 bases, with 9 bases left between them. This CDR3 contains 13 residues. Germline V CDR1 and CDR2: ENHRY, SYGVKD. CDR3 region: CAISDTYNQPQHF. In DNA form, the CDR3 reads TGTGCCATCAGCGACACCTACAATCAGCCCCAGCATTTT.

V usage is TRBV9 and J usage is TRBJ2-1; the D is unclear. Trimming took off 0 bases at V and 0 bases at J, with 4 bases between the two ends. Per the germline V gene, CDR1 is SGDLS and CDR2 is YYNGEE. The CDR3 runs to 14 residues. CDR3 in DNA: TGTGCCAGCAGCGTAGGAAGCTCCTACAATGAGCAGTTCTTC. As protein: CASSVGSSYNEQFF.

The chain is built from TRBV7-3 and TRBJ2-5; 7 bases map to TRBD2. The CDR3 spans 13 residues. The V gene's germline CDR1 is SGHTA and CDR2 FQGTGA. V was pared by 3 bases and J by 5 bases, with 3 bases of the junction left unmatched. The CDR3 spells CASSLAGAETQYF. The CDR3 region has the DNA TGTGCCAGCAGCTTGGCGGGAGCGGAGACCCAGTACTTC.